This section outlines one T cell receptor beta chain sequence together with its context. This clonotype was found a few times. Which antigen it targets is not known. The sample holds no much larger clone one base away, and base qualities are not on file. PBMCs were isolated by Ficoll-Paque density gradient centrifugation. This entry belongs to a study of T-cell memory formation after mild COVID-19 (dated by TCRdb to the early 2020s). For context, the study as a whole: Most TCR sequence clusters were specific to one of the two donors. In a couple of donors, T-cell clones that expanded and contracted after mild COVID-19 were followed by sequencing TCRalpha and TCRbeta repertoires longitudinally. The cohort comprised two young, previously healthy adult volunteers, one female and one male.

The CDR3 goes from the cysteine to the phenylalanine over 15 residues. The DNA shown is the 45-base CDR3, in frame from base 1. Looking up the germline V gene yields CDR1 SGHVS and CDR2 FQNEAQ. Trimming takes 5 bases from V and 2 bases from J, and the germline ends sit 13 bases apart. These reads were obtained on an Illumina NovaSeq 6000. TCRalpha and TCRbeta cDNA libraries were built by 5'RACE with constant-segment primers, adding sample barcodes and unique molecular identifiers. RNA was extracted from every sample with Trizol reagent. The libraries were amplified in two PCR steps, and the second step added a second sample barcode and Illumina TruSeq adapters. Libraries were sequenced on an Illumina NovaSeq with 2 x 150 bp paired-end reads. On the authors' methods: Demultiplexing of reads and collapsing into UMI-guided consensus sequences were performed with migec v1.2.7. Using mixcr v2.1.11, UMI consensuses were aligned to TRA and TRB V and J templates and then assembled into clonotypes. Clonotypes were classified as expanded or contracted when called significant by both edgeR and NoisET, with noise models trained on biological replicates. For edgeR calls, the thresholds were a false discovery rate-adjusted p below 0.01 and a log2 fold-change of 1. PCA with hierarchical clustering of max-normalized trajectories of the 1000 most abundant clonotypes was used as exploratory dynamics analysis. The CD4 or CD8 phenotype of responding clones was assigned using the separately sequenced CD4+ and CD8+ repertoires. TCRdb trimmed public reads at Q25 via fastp, called clones via MiXCR and kept in-frame beta chains. Each CDR3 protein appears once, grouped with its most common genes and DNA. What appears here as the V and J calls and clone size reflects TCRdb's work, not the paper's. The sample contains 550,000 to 650,000 distinct CDR3 sequences, 15% to 20% of them found a single time. The ten largest clonotypes hold around 8.1% of the sample.

Paper-wide results and their limitations: SARS-CoV-2 specificity of the second-wave clones peaking on day 37 was not confirmed. The detection of some responding clones in pre-infection memory suggests that pre-existing cross-reactive memory T cells joined the SARS-CoV-2 response. Only a couple of mild cases were covered by the study, and larger cohorts that include severe cases with pre-infection samples were considered necessary. Clones that contracted from day 15 to 85 showed balanced CD4/CD8 phenotypes, whereas a second wave of clones that expanded from day 15 to 37 leaned towards CD4+. Contracting CD4+ clones appeared mostly in the CM and EM memory subsets, whereas CD8+ clones were enriched in EMRA.

The specimen sequenced was PBMCs or a T cell subset sorted from them (not recorded which). The sequence is built from TRBV7-8 and TRBJ1-5; TRBD1 might be the D gene, on 5 matching bases. This TCR was sampled from an adult woman who had mild COVID-19 (a few samples of this study predate the infection). The sample titles of this study are shuffled in the database, so cell type and time point are left out; the donor was told from shared clones. The CDR3 protein: CASSLDSHGNQPQHF. The DNA sequence is as follows: TGTGCCAGCAGCCTCGACAGTCATGGCAATCAGCCCCAGCATTTT.